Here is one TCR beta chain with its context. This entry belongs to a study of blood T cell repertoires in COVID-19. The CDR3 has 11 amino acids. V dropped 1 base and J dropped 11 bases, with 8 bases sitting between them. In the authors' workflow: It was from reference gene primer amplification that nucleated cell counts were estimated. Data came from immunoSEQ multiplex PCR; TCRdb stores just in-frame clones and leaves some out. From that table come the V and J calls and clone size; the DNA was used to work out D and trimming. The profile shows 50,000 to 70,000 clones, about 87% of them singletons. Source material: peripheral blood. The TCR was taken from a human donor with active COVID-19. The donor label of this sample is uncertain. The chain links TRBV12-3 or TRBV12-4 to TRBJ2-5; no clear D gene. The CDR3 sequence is CASSLGVSQYF. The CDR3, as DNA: TGTGCCAGCAGTTTAGGAGTATCTCAGTACTTC.